This T cell receptor beta chain was profiled in a study of Graves' ophthalmopathy and Graves' hyperthyroidism. Amplification from RNA transcripts yielded the TCR beta CDR3 regions. After a first-round RT-PCR with HTBI primers, a second-round multiplex PCR was run. TCRdb redid the calling of the multiplex PCR reads with MiXCR, one entry per CDR3 protein. The sample lists over 500,000 distinct CDR3 sequences; about 20% were seen once. Participants with hyperthyroidism, aged 18 to 65, were newly diagnosed with under 2 months' duration. A note on this clonotype: What it binds is unknown. The junction departs from germline at one end; a sequencing error may be responsible.

The CDR3 runs 13 residues. The germline CDR1 and CDR2 sequences are SGHTA and FQGNSA. Study-wide points: For predicting ophthalmopathy progression, the model had approximately 70% sensitivity and approximately 72% specificity.

This chain joins TRBV7-2 and TRBJ1-5; no clear D. Sequenced: peripheral blood. The sequence was collected from a woman in her late teens or twenties with stable Graves' hyperthyroidism. Some clones in this sample may be carry-over from other donors' samples. In DNA, the CDR3 is TGTGCCGGCAGCCCCTGGACCGATCAGCCCCAGCATTTT. Protein product: CAGSPWTDQPQHF.